This entry features one TCR beta chain sequence. The target antigen is unknown. This sample was included in a study of shared clonotypes between healthy human individuals. Study outcomes and limitations: Around 5% of naive CD4 clonotypes were common to a handful of donors.

HIV-negative, healthy adults without recent acute infections or vaccinations were the donors. Each cell subset's genomic DNA was divided evenly among several immunoSEQ plates. The data were produced by immunoSEQ multiplex PCR, yet TCRdb's version contains in-frame clones alone and is incomplete. The profile shows over a million clones, over 95% of them singletons. The CDR3 totals 16 residues. The trim removed 3 bases at V and 5 bases at J, leaving 12 bases unmatched. Germline-derived CDR1 and CDR2 are GTSNPN and SVGIG (reference sequence). This clonotype originated in a man aged 25-45 years in good health. Material: naive CD4+ T cells sorted from blood. Subset here: CD45RA+ positively selected. The chain combines TRBV30 with TRBJ1-4, with TRBD1 matching 7 bases. CDR3 residues: CAWRHPPEQGNEKLFF. CDR3 nucleotides: TGTGCCTGGAGACATCCACCTGAACAGGGGAATGAAAAACTGTTTTTT. Full variable domain (rest looked up from reference TRBV30 and TRBJ1-4): SQTIHQWPATLVQPVGSPLSLECTVEGTSNPNLYWYRQAAGRGLQLLFYSVGIGQISSEVPQNLSASRPQDRQFILSSKKLLLSDSGFYLCAWRHPPEQGNEKLFFGSGTQLSVL.